These T cell receptor beta chains were read from a single sample in a study of shared clonotypes between healthy human individuals. The repertoire was sequenced with immunoSEQ multiplex PCR; TCRdb's copy has only in-frame clones and lacks some. The sample includes more than 2,000,000 clones, approximately 93% seen only once; the top ten take about 0.37%. Sequencing was done on a sample of naive CD4+ T cells from PBMCs. The source is a man between 18 and 35 years old in good health. Some clones in this sample may be carry-over from other donors' samples. Each CDR3 is given with its conserved first and last residue. A D gene is named only where the DNA matches it firmly. Rows give clone size only sometimes, using once, few, many, or a class for an expanded clone.

TRBV29-1	TRBD1	TRBJ2-7	-	TGCAGCGGCTCCGATGACAGGGACTACGAGCAGTACTTC	CSGSDDRDYEQYF
TRBV19	-	TRBJ1-2	-	TGTGCCAGTAGTCCTCACCAGGGGCGGGCAGCTAACTATGGCTACACCTTC	CASSPHQGRAANYGYTF
TRBV2	-	TRBJ2-5	-	TGTGCCAGCAGTGGAGGGGGGGAGACCCAGTACTTC	CASSGGGETQYF
TRBV5-6	-	TRBJ2-2	-	TGTGCCAGCAGAGACCCCTATGGGGAGCTGTTTTTT	CASRDPYGELFF
TRBV28	-	TRBJ1-5	few	TGTGCCAGCAGTTCAAGATGGACCCAGCATTTT	CASSSRWTQHF
TRBV2	TRBD1	TRBJ1-4	-	TGTGCCAGCAGTGCGGACAGGGGAGACGAAAAACTGTTTTTT	CASSADRGDEKLFF
TRBV4-1	-	TRBJ1-5	-	TGCGCCAGCAGCCAATTTGACAGGACAAATCAGCCCCAGCATTTT	CASSQFDRTNQPQHF
TRBV6-6	TRBD1	TRBJ2-7	once	TGTGCCAGCAGTTCGGGACAGGGCGAGCAGTACTTC	CASSSGQGEQYF
TRBV25-1	TRBD2	TRBJ2-1	-	TGTGCCAGCAGTGAATCAGGACTAGCGGGGAACAATGAGCAGTTCTTC	CASSESGLAGNNEQFF
TRBV5-1	TRBD1	TRBJ2-7	-	TGCGCCAGCAGCTGGACAGGGTTGGACGAGCAGTACTTC	CASSWTGLDEQYF
TRBV29-1	TRBD1	TRBJ2-1	once	TGCAGCGTAGGCGGACAGGGAGGTGGTGAGCAGTTCTTC	CSVGGQGGGEQFF
TRBV2	-	TRBJ1-5	-	TGTGCCAGCACCCGAGGACCTCCTGGCGATCAGCCCCAGCATTTT	CASTRGPPGDQPQHF
TRBV19	TRBD1	TRBJ1-4	-	TGTGCCAGCGGGAATGACAGGGGGCGAGGTAATGAAAAACTGTTTTTT	CASGNDRGRGNEKLFF
TRBV5-1	-	TRBJ2-3	-	TGCGCCAGCAGCAGCGGGAGCACAGATACGCAGTATTTT	CASSSGSTDTQYF
TRBV9	-	TRBJ1-3	-	TGTGCCAGCAGCGTAGTCGGTTCTGGAAACACCATATATTTT	CASSVVGSGNTIYF
TRBV4-2	TRBD2	TRBJ2-7	-	TGTGCCAGCAGCCTCGTCCGGCCCGGGACTAGCGGGATATACGAGCAGTACTTC	CASSLVRPGTSGIYEQYF
TRBV25-1	TRBD1	TRBJ1-6	once	TGTGCCAGCAGTGGAACCACAGGGGCGAATTCACCCCTCCACTTT	CASSGTTGANSPLHF
TRBV7-9	-	TRBJ1-3	-	TGTGCCAGCAGCTCAAGGCCGGGGAACTCTGGAAACACCATATATTTT	CASSSRPGNSGNTIYF
TRBV11-2	TRBD2	TRBJ2-5	-	TGTGCCAGCAGCCAACGGACTAGACAAGAGACCCAGTACTTC	CASSQRTRQETQYF
TRBV7-9	TRBD2	TRBJ2-2	-	TGTGCCAGCAGCTCGCTAGCGGGACCGGAGGGGGAGCTGTTTTTT	CASSSLAGPEGELFF
TRBV5-1	TRBD1	TRBJ1-5	-	TGCGCCAGCAGCCCGGGACAGGGGGCCGATCAGCCCCAGCATTTT	CASSPGQGADQPQHF
TRBV7-2	-	TRBJ2-3	-	TGTGCCAGCAGCACGGCTACTAGAGATACGCAGTATTTT	CASSTATRDTQYF